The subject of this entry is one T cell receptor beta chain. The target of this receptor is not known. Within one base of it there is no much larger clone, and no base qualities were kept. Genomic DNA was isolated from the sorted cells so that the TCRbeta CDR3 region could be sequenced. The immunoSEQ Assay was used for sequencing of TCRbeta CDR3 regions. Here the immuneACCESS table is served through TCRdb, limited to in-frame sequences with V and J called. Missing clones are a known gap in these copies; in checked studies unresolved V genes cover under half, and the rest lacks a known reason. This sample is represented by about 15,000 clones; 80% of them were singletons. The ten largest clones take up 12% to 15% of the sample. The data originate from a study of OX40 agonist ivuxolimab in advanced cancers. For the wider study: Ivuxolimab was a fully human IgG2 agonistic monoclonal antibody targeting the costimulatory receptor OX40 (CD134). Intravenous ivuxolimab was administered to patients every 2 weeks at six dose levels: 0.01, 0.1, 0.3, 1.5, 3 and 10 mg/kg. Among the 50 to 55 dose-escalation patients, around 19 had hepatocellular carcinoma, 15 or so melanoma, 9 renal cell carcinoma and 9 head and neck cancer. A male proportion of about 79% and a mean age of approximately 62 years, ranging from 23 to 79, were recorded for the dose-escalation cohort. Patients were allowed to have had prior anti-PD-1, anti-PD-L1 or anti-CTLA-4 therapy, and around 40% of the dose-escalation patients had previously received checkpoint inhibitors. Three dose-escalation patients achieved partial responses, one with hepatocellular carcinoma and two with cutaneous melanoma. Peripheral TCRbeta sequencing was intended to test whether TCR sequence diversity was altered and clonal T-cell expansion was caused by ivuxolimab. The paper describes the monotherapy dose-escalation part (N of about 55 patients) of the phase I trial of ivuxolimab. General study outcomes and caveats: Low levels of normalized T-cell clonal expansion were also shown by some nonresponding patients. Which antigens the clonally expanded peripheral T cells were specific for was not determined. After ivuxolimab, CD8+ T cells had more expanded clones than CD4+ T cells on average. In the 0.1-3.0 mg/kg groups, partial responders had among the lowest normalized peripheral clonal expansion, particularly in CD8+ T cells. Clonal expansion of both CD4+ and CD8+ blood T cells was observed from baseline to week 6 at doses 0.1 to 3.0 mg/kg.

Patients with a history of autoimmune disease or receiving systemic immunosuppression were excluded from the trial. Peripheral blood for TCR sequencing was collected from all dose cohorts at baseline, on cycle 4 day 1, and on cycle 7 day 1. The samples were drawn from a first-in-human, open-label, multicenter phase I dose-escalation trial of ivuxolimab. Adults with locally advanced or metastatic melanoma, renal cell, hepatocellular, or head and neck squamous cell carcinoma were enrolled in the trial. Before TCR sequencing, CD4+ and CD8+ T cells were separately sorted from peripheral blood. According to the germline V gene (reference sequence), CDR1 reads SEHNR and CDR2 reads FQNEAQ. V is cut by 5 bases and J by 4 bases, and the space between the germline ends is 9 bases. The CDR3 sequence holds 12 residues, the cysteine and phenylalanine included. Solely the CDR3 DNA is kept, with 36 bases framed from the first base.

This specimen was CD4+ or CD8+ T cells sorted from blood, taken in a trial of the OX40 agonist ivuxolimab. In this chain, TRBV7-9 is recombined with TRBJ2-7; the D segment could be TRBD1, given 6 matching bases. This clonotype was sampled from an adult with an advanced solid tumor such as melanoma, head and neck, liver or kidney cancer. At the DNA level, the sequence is TGTGCCAGCAGCCTCGGGACATACGAGCAGTACTTC. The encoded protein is CASSLGTYEQYF.